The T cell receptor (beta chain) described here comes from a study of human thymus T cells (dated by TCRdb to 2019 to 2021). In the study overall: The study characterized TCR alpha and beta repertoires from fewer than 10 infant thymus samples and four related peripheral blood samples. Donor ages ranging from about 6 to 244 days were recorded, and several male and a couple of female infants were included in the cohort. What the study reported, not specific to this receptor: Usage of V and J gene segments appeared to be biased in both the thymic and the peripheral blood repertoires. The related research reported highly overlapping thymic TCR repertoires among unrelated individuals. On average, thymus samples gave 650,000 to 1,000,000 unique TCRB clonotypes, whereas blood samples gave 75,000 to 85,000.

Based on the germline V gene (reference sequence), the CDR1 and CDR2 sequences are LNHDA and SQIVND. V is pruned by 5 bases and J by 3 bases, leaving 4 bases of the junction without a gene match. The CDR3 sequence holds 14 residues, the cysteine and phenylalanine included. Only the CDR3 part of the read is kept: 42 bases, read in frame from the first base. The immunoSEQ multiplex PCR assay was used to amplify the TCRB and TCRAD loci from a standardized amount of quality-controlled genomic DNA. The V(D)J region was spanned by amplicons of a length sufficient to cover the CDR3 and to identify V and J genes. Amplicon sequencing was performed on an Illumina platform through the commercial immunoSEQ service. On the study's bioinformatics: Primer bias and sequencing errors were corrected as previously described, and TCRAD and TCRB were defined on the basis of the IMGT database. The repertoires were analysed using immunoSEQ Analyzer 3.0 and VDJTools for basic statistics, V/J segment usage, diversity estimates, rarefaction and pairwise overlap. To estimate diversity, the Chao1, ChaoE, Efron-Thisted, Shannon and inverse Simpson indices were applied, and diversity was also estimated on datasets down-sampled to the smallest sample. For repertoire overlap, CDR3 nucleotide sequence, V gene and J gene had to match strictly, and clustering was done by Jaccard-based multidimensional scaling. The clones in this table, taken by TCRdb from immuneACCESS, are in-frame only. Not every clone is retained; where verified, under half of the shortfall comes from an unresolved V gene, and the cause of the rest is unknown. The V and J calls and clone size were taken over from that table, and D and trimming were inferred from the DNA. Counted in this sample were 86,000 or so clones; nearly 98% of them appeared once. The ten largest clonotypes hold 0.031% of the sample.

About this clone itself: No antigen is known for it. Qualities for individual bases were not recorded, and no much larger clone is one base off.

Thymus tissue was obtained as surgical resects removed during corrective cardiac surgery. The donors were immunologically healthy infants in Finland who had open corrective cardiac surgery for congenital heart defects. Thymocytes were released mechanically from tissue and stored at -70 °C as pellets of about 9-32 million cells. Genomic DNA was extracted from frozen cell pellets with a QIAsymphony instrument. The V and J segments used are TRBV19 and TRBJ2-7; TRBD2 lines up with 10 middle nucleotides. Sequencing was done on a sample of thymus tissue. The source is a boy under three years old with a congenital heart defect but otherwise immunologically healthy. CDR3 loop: CASSPAGGLYEQYF. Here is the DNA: TGTGCCAGTAGTCCAGCGGGAGGGCTCTACGAGCAGTACTTC.